The 21 T cell receptor beta chains presented below share a single source sample, sequenced in a study of blood T cell repertoires in COVID-19 (dated by TCRdb to 2020 to 2021). The library was generated by the immunoSEQ multiplex PCR assay. Imported from immuneACCESS, the table was reduced by TCRdb to in-frame sequences with V and J called. These copies leave out some clones; in studies compared against another copy, an unresolved V gene accounts for under half, and the cause of the remainder is not known. This sample gives 320,000 or so clones in total; more than 75% of them show up just once. More than 0.9% of the sample lies in the top ten. Sequencing was carried out using PBMCs or T cells enriched from blood (not recorded which). The receptors come from a woman in her twenties or thirties who had recovered from COVID-19.

The rearrangement uses TRBV4-3 and TRBJ1-1; D possibly corresponds to TRBD1 (6 bases). CDR1 is LGHNA and CDR2 is YSLEER in the germline V gene. The ends were cut back, 1 base at V and 3 bases at J, with 18 bases in the middle. This CDR3 has 17 residues. CDR3 residues: CASSQVGGGGGDTEAFF. The CDR3, as DNA: TGCGCCAGCAGCCAAGTGGGTGGAGGAGGGGGGGACACTGAAGCTTTCTTT.

This clone appeared once. The rearrangement links TRBV7-8 to TRBJ1-2, with a weak D call TRBD1 (6 bases). Per the germline V gene, CDR1 is SGHVS and CDR2 is FQNEAQ. This CDR3 is 15 amino acids long. V was cut by 3 bases and J by 0 bases, with 11 bases left in between. This CDR3 reads CASSLTDRTNYGYTF. The CDR3, as DNA: TGTGCCAGCAGCTTGACAGACAGGACTAACTATGGCTACACCTTC.

This chain uses TRBV5-1 with TRBJ2-3; 11 bases are a match to TRBD2. Germline loops: CDR1 SGHRS, CDR2 YFSETQ. J gave up 7 bases and V 4 bases, and 8 bases lay outside the gene matches. The CDR3 loop spans 15 amino acids. The CDR3, as DNA: TGCGCCAGCAGCCCGACGACTAGCGGGGAAAATACGCAGTATTTT. It is translated as CASSPTTSGENTQYF.

The chain combines TRBV18 with TRBJ1-6; TRBD1 aligns across 7 bases. The CDR3 has 15 residues. The germline CDR1 and CDR2 sequences are KGHSH and LQKENI. V was clipped by 3 bases and J by 5 bases; unmatched bases: 4. As DNA, the CDR3 is TGTGCCAGCTCACCGCAAACAGGGGATAATTCACCCCTCCACTTT. Amino acids: CASSPQTGDNSPLHF.

The CDR3 DNA follows: TGTGCCAGCAGCCCAGGGCAAGGGGTGGGTCAGCCCCAGCATTTT. As protein: CASSPGQGVGQPQHF. The chain joins TRBV27 to TRBJ1-5, with D tentatively TRBD1 (5 bases). Between the trimmed V and J ends, which lost 6 bases and 6 bases, there was a span of 18 bases. The CDR3 spans 15 residues. Germline V gene data show CDR1 as MNHEY and CDR2 as SMNVEV (reference sequence).

The gene calls are TRBV19 and TRBJ1-3; a possible D gene is TRBD1 (6 bases). Germline V CDR1 and CDR2: LNHDA, SQIVND (reference sequence). The CDR3 has 14 residues. The V and J ends lost 7 bases and 4 bases respectively, with 14 bases between them. Written as DNA, the CDR3 is TGTGCCAGTACCGCCGGGACACTCGGAAACACCATATATTTT. Protein: CASTAGTLGNTIYF.

This clone appeared a few times. The CDR3 bases are TGCGCCAGCAGTGAGCCCCGAGGGGGATCCTACAATGAGCAGTTCTTC. Translated: CASSEPRGGSYNEQFF. The chain has TRBV10-2 and TRBJ2-1, with TRBD1 as a possible D gene (6 bases). The ends were cut back, 2 bases at V and 1 base at J, with 12 bases in the middle. The CDR3 contains 16 residues. CDR1 WSHSY and CDR2 SAAADI come from the germline V gene.

The table lists this clone with a count of one. The CDR3 protein is CSVDLGGPNTEAFF. CDR3 nucleotides: TGCAGCGTTGACCTGGGAGGGCCGAACACTGAAGCTTTCTTT. The chain couples TRBV29-1 to TRBJ1-1; no reliable D call. CDR3 length: 14 residues. Germline CDR1 SQVTM, CDR2 ANQGSEA. Trimming left V 3 bases short and J 1 base short, with 12 bases between.

The chain joins TRBV27 to TRBJ2-4; maybe TRBD2 (6 bases). CDR3 size: 16 residues. Trimming left V 1 base short and J 6 bases short, with 16 bases between. Germline V gives CDR1 MNHEY, CDR2 SMNVEV (reference sequence). The CDR3 protein is CASSLFAPQGGNIQYF. Here the CDR3 DNA reads TGTGCCAGCAGTTTATTTGCCCCGCAGGGAGGAAACATTCAGTACTTC.

The gene calls are TRBV7-2 and TRBJ2-7; the D gene is possibly TRBD2 (6 bases). In germline, CDR1 is SGHTA, CDR2 FQGNSA. The CDR3 is made up of 14 amino acids. V lost 3 bases and J lost 2, with 11 bases in between. The CDR3 nucleotides read TGTGCCAGCAGCTTGGCGGGGTCCACCTACGAGCAGTACTTC. Encoded protein: CASSLAGSTYEQYF.

The chain uses TRBV7-9 and TRBJ2-5; D remains unclear. This CDR3 is 15 amino acids long. Trimming shortened V by 3 bases and J by 2 bases, and 13 bases separated the two germline ends. Germline CDR1 is SEHNR and CDR2 is FQNEAQ (reference sequence). CDR3 nucleotides: TGTGCCAGCAGCTTCCAGACAAAGAGTCAAGAGACCCAGTACTTC. Protein product: CASSFQTKSQETQYF.

The V call is TRBV5-1, the J call TRBJ2-1; 9 bases are shared with TRBD1. CDR3 length: 16 amino acids. Germline V lookup: CDR1 SGHRS, CDR2 YFSETQ. V shed 2 bases, J shed 8 bases, and the junction held 11 bases outside the gene matches. The CDR3 sequence: CASSLVGQGMGHEQFF. The CDR3 coding sequence is TGCGCCAGCAGCTTAGTCGGACAGGGGATGGGCCATGAGCAGTTCTTC.

The CDR3 protein is CASRTQGAHEQYF. CDR3 in DNA: TGTGCCAGCCGAACCCAGGGGGCGCACGAGCAGTACTTC. V and J are TRBV28 and TRBJ2-7; TRBD1 agrees at 8 bases. The germline CDR1 and CDR2 sequences are MDHEN and SYDVKM. The CDR3 sequence is 13 residues long. The V and J ends lost 8 bases and 5 bases, in that order; junction bases with no gene match: 8.

This clone was recorded a few times. The chain links TRBV4-2 to TRBJ1-4; 11 nucleotides align to TRBD1. J gave up 10 bases and V 4 bases, and 8 bases lay outside the gene matches. Germline V gene lookup returns CDR1 LGHNA and CDR2 YNFKEQ. The CDR3 sequence is 15 residues long. CDR3 DNA sequence: TGTGCCAGCAGCCTGCGCGGACAGGGGGCGGGAAAACTGTTTTTT. This codes for CASSLRGQGAGKLFF.

With regard to this clone: At the DNA level, this CDR3 is encoded by other sequences in the same sample as well. This chain uses TRBV28 with TRBJ1-3; D is perhaps TRBD1 (6 bases). From germline, CDR1 is MDHEN and CDR2 SYDVKM. CDR3 length: 14 amino acids. The ends were cut back, 5 bases at V and 4 bases at J, with 12 bases in the middle. In nucleotides, the CDR3 is TGTGCCAGCAGTACTAGGGGGGGAGGAAACACCATATATTTT. It codes for CASSTRGGGNTIYF.

This chain links TRBV2 with TRBJ1-1; no clear D gene. Germline V CDR1 and CDR2: SNHLY, FYNNEI. V was cut by 1 base and J by 2 bases, with 11 bases left in between. The CDR3 spans 15 residues. The DNA of the CDR3 is TGTGCCAGCAGTGAAGGGGCAGGACTCAACACTGAAGCTTTCTTT. Amino acid sequence: CASSEGAGLNTEAFF.

This chain uses TRBV6-1 with TRBJ1-2; D gene ambiguous. The CDR3 covers 14 residues. CDR1 MNHNS and CDR2 SASEGT come from the germline V gene. Trimming left V 5 bases short and J 5 bases short, with 15 bases between. The CDR3 bases are TGTGCCAGCAGTCTAAGGTCCGGGTGGTATGGCTACACCTTC. It is translated as CASSLRSGWYGYTF.

The J gene is TRBJ2-5, the V gene TRBV24-1, with 12 bases aligning to TRBD2. V gave up 4 bases and J gave up 5 bases; unmatched junction bases: 7. The CDR3 is 16 residues long. Germline lookup yields CDR1 KGHDR and CDR2 SFDVKD. DNA for the CDR3: TGTGCCACCAGTGACATGACTAGCGGGGGTTTGGAGACCCAGTACTTC. Translated: CATSDMTSGGLETQYF.

J is TRBJ2-3 and V is TRBV5-4; 10 nucleotides line up with TRBD2. The CDR3 spans 15 residues. The junction had 4 bases not matched to a gene; V was cut back by 4 bases and J by 2 bases. Germline values: CDR1 SGHNT, CDR2 YYREEE (reference sequence). DNA for the CDR3: TGTGCCAGCAGCCCAGGACTAGCGGACACAGATACGCAGTATTTT. It yields the protein CASSPGLADTDTQYF.

Regarding this clone: The germline gene is not matched at one end of the junction; a read error may be the cause. The chain combines TRBV9 with TRBJ2-7; 9 bases are a match to TRBD1. This CDR3 comprises 15 residues. Germline CDR1 is SGDLS and CDR2 is YYNGEE. DNA for the CDR3: TGTGCAAGCAGTCCCCGGGACAGGGTGCGTCAGGAGCAGTACTTC. Its protein product is CASSPRDRVRQEQYF.

The chain has TRBV29-1 and TRBJ2-7, with 7 bases that match TRBD1. The CDR3 extends over 14 amino acids. V was clipped by 5 bases and J by 7 bases; unmatched bases: 14. Looked up from germline, CDR1 is SQVTM and CDR2 is ANQGSEA. CDR3 residues: CSVTTLTGPGEQYF. The CDR3 bases are TGCAGCGTTACGACACTGACAGGGCCTGGGGAGCAGTACTTC.